Listed below are T cell receptor beta chains from one sample, sequenced in a study of T-cell reconstitution after alpha-beta-depleted transplantation in children. One entry per CDR3 protein, called by TCRdb with MiXCR from the PCR reads. This sample has about 370,000 distinct CDR3 sequences; roughly 22% occur once, and the top ten carry around 3.9%. The sample in question was PBMCs from the stem cell graft donor, obtained from the stem cell graft. All receptors derive from a human donor who donated a stem cell graft to a child with acute myeloid leukemia. CDR3s include the opening cysteine and the closing phenylalanine or tryptophan. A D gene is named only where the DNA matches it firmly.

D gene,J gene,V gene,CDR3 protein
.,TRBJ2-7,TRBV6-5,CASSYSRGRGGEQYF
.,TRBJ1-4,TRBV20-1,CSANREEKSEKLFF
TRBD2,TRBJ2-1,TRBV4-3,CASSQVGLAENEQFF
TRBD1,TRBJ1-1,TRBV29-1,CSVVRGQDTEAFF
.,TRBJ2-3,TRBV5-1,CASSLARAGITDTQYF
.,TRBJ2-7,TRBV27,CASSLSILSGYEQYF
.,TRBJ2-1,TRBV12-3/TRBV12-4,CASSLRGGERYNEQFF
.,TRBJ2-2,TRBV29-1,CSVRAMTTGELFF
.,TRBJ1-5,TRBV3-1,CASSPSEGRQPQHF
.,TRBJ2-1,TRBV9,CASSGGASEQFF
TRBD2,TRBJ2-6,TRBV15,CATSRRLAGVGANVLTF
.,TRBJ2-6,TRBV5-1,CASSLRESSGANVLTF
TRBD1,TRBJ1-1,TRBV12-5,CASGLVLGQGNTEAFF
.,TRBJ2-1,TRBV24-1,CATSEPTAYNEQFF
.,TRBJ2-7,TRBV27,CASSTFGGLDYEQYF
.,TRBJ2-1,TRBV6-4,CASSEGRGVRQFF
TRBD1,TRBJ2-7,TRBV15,CATSPNFLTGGGQYF
.,TRBJ2-3,TRBV15,CATSRTSTDTQYF
.,TRBJ2-7,TRBV24-1,CATSDAAYEQYF
TRBD1,TRBJ2-5,TRBV7-6,CASSLETTGASQYF
.,TRBJ2-7,TRBV7-9,CASSSPRGLLYEQYF
.,TRBJ2-2,TRBV6-5,CASSLSGDNTGELFF
.,TRBJ2-3,TRBV27,CASSFEGMRTDTQYF
.,TRBJ2-3,TRBV7-9,CASSPVQGTDTQYF
TRBD2,TRBJ2-2,TRBV29-1,CSVEPPSAGVNTGELFF
TRBD2,TRBJ2-1,TRBV20-1,CSASSGGLAGEDNEQFF
.,TRBJ1-1,TRBV28,CASTLEGGAFF
TRBD2,TRBJ2-1,TRBV10-1,CASSASGYNEQFF
.,TRBJ2-7,TRBV7-3,CASSSTPGLTYEQYF
TRBD2,TRBJ2-7,TRBV20-1,CSASPPLAGGYFGPYEQYF
.,TRBJ1-4,TRBV6-5,CASSYGKTLTNEKLFF
TRBD2,TRBJ2-1,TRBV12-3/TRBV12-4,CASSLIRGLAGDNEQFF
.,TRBJ1-5,TRBV4-1,CASSQELGERSNQPQHF
.,TRBJ2-1,TRBV20-1,CSARDRTGVSYNEQFF
TRBD2,TRBJ2-2,TRBV20-1,CSARDPLAGGGTGELFF
TRBD1,TRBJ1-2,TRBV7-2,CASSLATTGAEGYTF
TRBD2,TRBJ2-1,TRBV9,CASTPGGSRDEQFF
.,TRBJ1-2,TRBV10-1,CASSEPTGEDGYTF
.,TRBJ2-7,TRBV29-1,CSVVGQAVGGEPYEQYF
TRBD1,TRBJ2-1,TRBV12-3/TRBV12-4,CASSIQGALIHNEQFF
.,TRBJ2-7,TRBV20-1,CSARAFSGGAYEQYF
.,TRBJ1-3,TRBV7-9,CASGGNTIYF
TRBD1,TRBJ2-3,TRBV4-3,CASSQRDRDTDTQYF
.,TRBJ2-7,TRBV12-3/TRBV12-4,CASRVGVYEQYF
TRBD2,TRBJ2-1,TRBV5-1,CASSSNAALAGNEQFF
.,TRBJ2-5,TRBV20-1,CSAIRASGQETQYF
TRBD2,TRBJ2-1,TRBV6-2/TRBV6-3,CASSYEAGGDEQFF
.,TRBJ1-2,TRBV7-8,CASSTRGEAYGYTF
.,TRBJ2-5,TRBV2,CASMRTTGGRETQYF
.,TRBJ2-1,TRBV11-1,CASSLDWQGLSYNEQFF
.,TRBJ2-2,TRBV4-3,CASSQDSLNANTGELFF
.,TRBJ2-3,TRBV28,CASSLGLYTDTQYF
.,TRBJ1-5,TRBV28,CASSFLGYSNQPQHF